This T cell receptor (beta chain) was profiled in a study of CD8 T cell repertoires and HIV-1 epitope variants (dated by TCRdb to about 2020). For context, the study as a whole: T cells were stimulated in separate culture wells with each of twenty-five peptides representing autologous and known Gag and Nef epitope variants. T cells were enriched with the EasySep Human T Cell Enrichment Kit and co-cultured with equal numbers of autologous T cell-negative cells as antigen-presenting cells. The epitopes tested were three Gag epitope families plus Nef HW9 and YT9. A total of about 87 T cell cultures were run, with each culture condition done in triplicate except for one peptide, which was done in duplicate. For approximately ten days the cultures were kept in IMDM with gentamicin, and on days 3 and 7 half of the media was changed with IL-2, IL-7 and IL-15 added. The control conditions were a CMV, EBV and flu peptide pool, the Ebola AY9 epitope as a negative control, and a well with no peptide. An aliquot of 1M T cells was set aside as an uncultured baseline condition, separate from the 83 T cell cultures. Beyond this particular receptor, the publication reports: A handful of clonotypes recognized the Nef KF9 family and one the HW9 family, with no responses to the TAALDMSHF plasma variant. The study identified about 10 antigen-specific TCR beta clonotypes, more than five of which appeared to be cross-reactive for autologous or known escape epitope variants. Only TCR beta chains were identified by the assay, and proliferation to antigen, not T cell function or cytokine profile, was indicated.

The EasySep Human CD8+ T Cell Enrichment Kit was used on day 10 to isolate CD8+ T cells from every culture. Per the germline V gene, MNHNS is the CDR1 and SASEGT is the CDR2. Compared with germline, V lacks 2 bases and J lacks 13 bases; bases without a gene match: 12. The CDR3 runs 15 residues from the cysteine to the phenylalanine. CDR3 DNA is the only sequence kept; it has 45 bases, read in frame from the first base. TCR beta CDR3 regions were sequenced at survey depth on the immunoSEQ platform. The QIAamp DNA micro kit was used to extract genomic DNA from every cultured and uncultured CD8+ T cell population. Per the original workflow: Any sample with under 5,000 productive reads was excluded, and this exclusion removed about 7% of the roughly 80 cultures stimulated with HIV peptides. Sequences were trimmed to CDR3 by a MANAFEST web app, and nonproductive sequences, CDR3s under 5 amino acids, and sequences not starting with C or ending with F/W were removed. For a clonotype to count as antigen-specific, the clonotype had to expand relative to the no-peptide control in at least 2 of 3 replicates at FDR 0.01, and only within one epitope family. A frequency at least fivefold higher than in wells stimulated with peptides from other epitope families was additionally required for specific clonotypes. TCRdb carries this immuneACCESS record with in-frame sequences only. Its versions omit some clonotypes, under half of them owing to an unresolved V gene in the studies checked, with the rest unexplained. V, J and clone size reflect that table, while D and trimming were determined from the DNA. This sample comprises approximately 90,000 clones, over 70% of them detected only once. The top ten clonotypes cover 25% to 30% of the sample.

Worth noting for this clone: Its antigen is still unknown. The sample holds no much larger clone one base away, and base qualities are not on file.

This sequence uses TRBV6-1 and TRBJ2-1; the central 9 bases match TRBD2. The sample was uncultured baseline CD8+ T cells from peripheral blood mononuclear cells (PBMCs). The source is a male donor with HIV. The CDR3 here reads CASSEFPRSGSPQFF. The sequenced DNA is TGTGCCAGCAGTGAATTCCCCCGTAGCGGGAGTCCCCAGTTCTTC.